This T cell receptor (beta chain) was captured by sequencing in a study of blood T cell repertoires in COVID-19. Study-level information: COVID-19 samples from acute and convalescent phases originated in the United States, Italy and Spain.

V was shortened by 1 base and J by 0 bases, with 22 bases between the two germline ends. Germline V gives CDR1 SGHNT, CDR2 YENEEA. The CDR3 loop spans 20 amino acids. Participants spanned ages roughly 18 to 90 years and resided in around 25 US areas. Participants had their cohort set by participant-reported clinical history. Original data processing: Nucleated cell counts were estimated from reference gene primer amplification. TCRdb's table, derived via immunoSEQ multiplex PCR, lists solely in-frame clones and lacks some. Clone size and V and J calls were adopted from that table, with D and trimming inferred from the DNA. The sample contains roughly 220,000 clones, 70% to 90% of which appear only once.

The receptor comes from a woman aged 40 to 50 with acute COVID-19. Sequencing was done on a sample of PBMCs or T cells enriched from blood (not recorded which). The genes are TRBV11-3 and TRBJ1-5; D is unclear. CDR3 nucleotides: TGTGCCAGCAGCTTAGCCCCCTTCCGGGAACACCCTTATAGCAATCAGCCCCAGCATTTT. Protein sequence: CASSLAPFREHPYSNQPQHF.